Listed below are T cell receptor beta chains from one sample, sequenced in a study of control samples from healthy donors and cancer patients. TCRdb keeps only in-frame clones here, not all; method: immunoSEQ multiplex PCR. The sample yields 90,000 to 100,000 clones, 79% seen once. The sequenced material came from blood. Source of these receptors: a woman aged 30 to 39 in good health. CDR3s include the opening cysteine and the closing phenylalanine or tryptophan. Fields, in order: J gene, V gene, CDR3 protein.

J gene: TRBJ1-1
V gene: TRBV19
CDR3 protein: CASSMWGGNTEAFF

J gene: TRBJ1-2
V gene: TRBV30
CDR3 protein: CAWSGGGPLGGYTF

J gene: TRBJ1-6
V gene: TRBV30
CDR3 protein: CAWESSYNSPLHF

J gene: TRBJ1-6
V gene: TRBV2
CDR3 protein: CASSEWGGLGDSPLHF

J gene: TRBJ2-5
V gene: TRBV28
CDR3 protein: CASSLEGRLAGGEETQYF

J gene: TRBJ1-2
V gene: TRBV12-3/TRBV12-4
CDR3 protein: CASSLVQYGYTF

J gene: TRBJ1-1
V gene: TRBV5-4
CDR3 protein: CASSLPGTENTEAFF

J gene: TRBJ1-4
V gene: TRBV5-1
CDR3 protein: CASRLGPGNEKLFF

J gene: TRBJ2-1
V gene: TRBV7-8
CDR3 protein: CASSLRKPNEQFF

J gene: TRBJ2-3
V gene: TRBV6-2/TRBV6-3
CDR3 protein: CASSYVEGRSTDTQYF

J gene: TRBJ2-2
V gene: TRBV10-1
CDR3 protein: CASSGGTRNTGELFF

J gene: TRBJ2-5
V gene: TRBV10-3
CDR3 protein: CAISESAGETQYF

J gene: TRBJ2-1
V gene: TRBV6-6
CDR3 protein: CASSPGGWGTYNEQFF

J gene: TRBJ2-5
V gene: TRBV6-2/TRBV6-3
CDR3 protein: CASSFSGGRRETQYF

J gene: TRBJ2-5
V gene: TRBV6-5
CDR3 protein: CASRAWALRGETQYF

J gene: TRBJ2-7
V gene: TRBV19
CDR3 protein: CASSIVGLASYEQYF

J gene: TRBJ1-2
V gene: TRBV6-1
CDR3 protein: CASSDTIQGALYGYTF

J gene: TRBJ2-5
V gene: TRBV7-2
CDR3 protein: CASSFGRTVQETQYF

J gene: TRBJ1-1
V gene: TRBV4-3
CDR3 protein: CASSQTGGGVGNTEAFF

J gene: TRBJ2-3
V gene: TRBV5-1
CDR3 protein: CASSLASGGASTDTQYF

J gene: TRBJ2-7
V gene: TRBV5-8
CDR3 protein: CASSFTGQGSYEQYF

J gene: TRBJ1-3
V gene: TRBV4-1
CDR3 protein: CASRQGSAGNTIYF

J gene: TRBJ1-2
V gene: TRBV2
CDR3 protein: CASSAYRDYTF

J gene: TRBJ2-1
V gene: TRBV3-1/TRBV3-2
CDR3 protein: CASSLSGGAYNEQFF

J gene: TRBJ2-3
V gene: TRBV5-4
CDR3 protein: CASSPGTSGKTDTQYF

J gene: TRBJ1-1
V gene: TRBV5-1
CDR3 protein: CASSSGPGNTEAFF

J gene: TRBJ2-5
V gene: TRBV3-1/TRBV3-2
CDR3 protein: CASNRAPIEETQYF